This T cell receptor beta chain appears in the sequencing data of a study of response to subunit inactivated influenza vaccine. Overall study findings and caveats: The study's authors posited that every seasonal influenza vaccination enlists few new T cells.

TCRdb itself ran the RT-PCR reads through MiXCR, one entry per CDR3 protein. The repertoire holds 400,000 to 650,000 distinct CDR3 sequences, with 6.5% to 8% as singletons. V shed 6 bases and J shed 1 base, with 13 bases lying between them. Germline V gene data show CDR1 as MNHNS and CDR2 as SASEGT. This CDR3 has 14 residues. This clonotype was detected only a few times. Its antigen is unidentified. The chain is built from TRBV6-1 and TRBJ2-7, with D perhaps TRBD1 or TRBD2 (5 bases each). The TCR sequence derives from a man between 50 and 69 years old who received an inactivated influenza vaccine. This specimen consisted of PBMCs from blood, obtained roughly 24 months after vaccination. Here the CDR3 DNA reads TGTGCCAGCAGCGAACCGGGACCGTCCTACGAGCAGTACTTC. It translates to CASSEPGPSYEQYF.